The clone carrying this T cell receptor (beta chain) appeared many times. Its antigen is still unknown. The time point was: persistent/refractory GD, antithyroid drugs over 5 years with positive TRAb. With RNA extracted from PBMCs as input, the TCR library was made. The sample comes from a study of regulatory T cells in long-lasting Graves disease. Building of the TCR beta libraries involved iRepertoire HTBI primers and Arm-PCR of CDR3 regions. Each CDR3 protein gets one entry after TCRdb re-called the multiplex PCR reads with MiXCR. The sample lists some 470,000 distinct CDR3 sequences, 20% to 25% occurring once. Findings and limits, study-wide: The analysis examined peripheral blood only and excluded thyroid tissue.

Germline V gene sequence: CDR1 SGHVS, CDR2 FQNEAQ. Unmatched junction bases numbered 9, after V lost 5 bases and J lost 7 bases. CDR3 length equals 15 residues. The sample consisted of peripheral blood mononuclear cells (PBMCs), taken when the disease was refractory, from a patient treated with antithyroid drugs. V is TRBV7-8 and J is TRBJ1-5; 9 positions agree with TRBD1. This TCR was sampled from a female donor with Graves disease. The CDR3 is CASSLLGQGYQPQHF. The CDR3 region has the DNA TGTGCCAGCAGCCTACTCGGACAGGGGTACCAGCCCCAGCATTTT.